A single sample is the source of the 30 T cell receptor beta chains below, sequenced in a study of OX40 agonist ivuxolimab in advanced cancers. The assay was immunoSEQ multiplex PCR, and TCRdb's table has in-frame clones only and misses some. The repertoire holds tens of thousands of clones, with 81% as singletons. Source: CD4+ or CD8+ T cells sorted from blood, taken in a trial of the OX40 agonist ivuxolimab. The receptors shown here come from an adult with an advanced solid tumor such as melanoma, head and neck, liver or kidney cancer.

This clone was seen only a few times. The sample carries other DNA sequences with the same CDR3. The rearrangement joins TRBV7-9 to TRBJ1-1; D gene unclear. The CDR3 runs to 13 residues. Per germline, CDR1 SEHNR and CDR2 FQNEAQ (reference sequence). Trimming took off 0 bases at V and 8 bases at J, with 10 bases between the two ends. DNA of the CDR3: TGTGCCAGCAGCTTAGCGGGCGGGTCGGAAGCTTTCTTT. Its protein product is CASSLAGGSEAFF.

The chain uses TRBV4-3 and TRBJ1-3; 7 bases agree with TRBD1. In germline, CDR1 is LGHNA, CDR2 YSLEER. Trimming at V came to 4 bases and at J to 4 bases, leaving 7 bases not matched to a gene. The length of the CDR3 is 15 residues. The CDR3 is CASSPNPTGGNTIYF. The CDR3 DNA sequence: TGCGCCAGCAGCCCTAACCCGACAGGGGGAAACACCATATATTTT.

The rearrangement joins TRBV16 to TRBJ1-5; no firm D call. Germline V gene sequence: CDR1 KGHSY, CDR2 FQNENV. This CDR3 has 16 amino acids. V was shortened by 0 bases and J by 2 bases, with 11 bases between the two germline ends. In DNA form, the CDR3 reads TGTGCCAGCAGCCAATCGTCCGGGTTCGGCAATCAGCCCCAGCATTTT. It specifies CASSQSSGFGNQPQHF.

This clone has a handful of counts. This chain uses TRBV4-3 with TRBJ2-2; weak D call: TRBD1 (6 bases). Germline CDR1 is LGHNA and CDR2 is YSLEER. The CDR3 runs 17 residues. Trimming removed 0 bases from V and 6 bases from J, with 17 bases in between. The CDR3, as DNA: TGCGCCAGCAGCCAAGACACTTGGAAGCAGGGGTCCGGGGAGCTGTTTTTT. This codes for CASSQDTWKQGSGELFF.

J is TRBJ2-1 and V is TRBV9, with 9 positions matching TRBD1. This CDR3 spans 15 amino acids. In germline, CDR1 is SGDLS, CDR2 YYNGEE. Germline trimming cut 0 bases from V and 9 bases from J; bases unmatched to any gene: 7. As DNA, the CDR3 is TGTGCCAGCAGCGTAGCTGGGACAGGGTACGGTGAGCAGTTCTTC. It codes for CASSVAGTGYGEQFF.

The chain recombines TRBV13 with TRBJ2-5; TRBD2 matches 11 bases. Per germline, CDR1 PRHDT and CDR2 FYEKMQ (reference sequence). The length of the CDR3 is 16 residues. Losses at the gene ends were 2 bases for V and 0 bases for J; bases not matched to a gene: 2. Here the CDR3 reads CASSLTLAGDQETQYF. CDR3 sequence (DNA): TGTGCCAGCAGCTTAACACTAGCGGGAGACCAAGAGACCCAGTACTTC.

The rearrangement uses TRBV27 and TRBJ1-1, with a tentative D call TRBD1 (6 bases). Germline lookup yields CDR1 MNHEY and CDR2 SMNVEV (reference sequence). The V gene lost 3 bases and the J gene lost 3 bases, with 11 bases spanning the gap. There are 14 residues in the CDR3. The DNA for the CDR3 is TGTGCCAGCAGTTTCAGGGGCGAGGACACTGAAGCTTTCTTT. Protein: CASSFRGEDTEAFF.

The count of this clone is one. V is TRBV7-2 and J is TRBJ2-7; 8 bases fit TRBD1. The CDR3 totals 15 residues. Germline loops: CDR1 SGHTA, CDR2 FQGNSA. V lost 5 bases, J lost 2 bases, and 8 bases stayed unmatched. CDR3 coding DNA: TGTGCCAGCAGCCCGGCCAGGGGGCGACCCTACGAGCAGTACTTC. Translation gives CASSPARGRPYEQYF.

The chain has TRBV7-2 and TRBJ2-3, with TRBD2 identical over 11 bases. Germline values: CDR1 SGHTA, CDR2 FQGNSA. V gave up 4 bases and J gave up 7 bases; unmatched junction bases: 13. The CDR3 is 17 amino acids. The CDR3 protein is CASSSFHLAGGAYTQYF. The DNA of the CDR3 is TGTGCCAGCAGCTCATTCCATCTAGCGGGAGGAGCATATACGCAGTATTTT.

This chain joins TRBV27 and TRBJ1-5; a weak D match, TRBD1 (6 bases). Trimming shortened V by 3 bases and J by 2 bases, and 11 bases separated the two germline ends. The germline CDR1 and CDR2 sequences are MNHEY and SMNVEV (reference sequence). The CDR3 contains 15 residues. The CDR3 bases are TGTGCCAGCAGTTTTTCAGGGGAGGGCAATCAGCCCCAGCATTTT. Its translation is CASSFSGEGNQPQHF.

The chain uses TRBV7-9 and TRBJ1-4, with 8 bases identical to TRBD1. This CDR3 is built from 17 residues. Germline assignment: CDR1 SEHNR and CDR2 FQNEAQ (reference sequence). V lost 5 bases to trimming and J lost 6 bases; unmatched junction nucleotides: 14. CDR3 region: CASSPRTGSDGDEKLFF. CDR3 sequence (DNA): TGTGCCAGCAGCCCCCGGACAGGGAGCGATGGAGATGAAAAACTGTTTTTT. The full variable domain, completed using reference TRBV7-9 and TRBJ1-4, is DTGVSQNPRHKITKRGQNVTFRCDPISEHNRLYWYRQTLGQGPEFLTYFQNEAQLEKSRLLSDRFSAERPKGSFSTLEIQRTEQGDSAMYLCASSPRTGSDGDEKLFFGSGTQLSVL.

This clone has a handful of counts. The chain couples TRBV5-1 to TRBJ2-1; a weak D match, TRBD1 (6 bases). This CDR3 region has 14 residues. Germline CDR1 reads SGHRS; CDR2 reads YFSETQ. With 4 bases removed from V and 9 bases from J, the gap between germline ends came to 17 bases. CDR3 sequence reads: CASSMLQGRSEQFF. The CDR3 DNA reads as TGCGCCAGCAGCATGCTTCAGGGGCGAAGTGAGCAGTTCTTC.

In nucleotides, the CDR3 is TGTGCCAGCAGCGCACGACACCTAGGACCAAACACCGGGGAGCTGTTTTTT. Its protein product is CASSARHLGPNTGELFF. The chain recombines TRBV9 with TRBJ2-2; D is ambiguous. The V end lost 3 bases, the J end lost 2 bases, and 17 bases lay between the germline ends. There are 17 residues in the CDR3. CDR1 is SGDLS, CDR2 YYNGEE, per germline. The full variable domain, its missing parts supplied by reference TRBV9 and TRBJ2-2, is DSGVTQTPKHLITATGQRVTLRCSPRSGDLSVYWYQQSLDQGLQFLIQYYNGEERAKGNILERFSAQQFPDLHSELNLSSLELGDSALYFCASSARHLGPNTGELFFGEGSRLTVL.

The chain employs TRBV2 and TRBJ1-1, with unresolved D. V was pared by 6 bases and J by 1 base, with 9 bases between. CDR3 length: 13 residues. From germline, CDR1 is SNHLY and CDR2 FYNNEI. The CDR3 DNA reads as TGTGCCAGCAGCCTCGACCCGAACACTGAAGCTTTCTTT. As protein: CASSLDPNTEAFF.

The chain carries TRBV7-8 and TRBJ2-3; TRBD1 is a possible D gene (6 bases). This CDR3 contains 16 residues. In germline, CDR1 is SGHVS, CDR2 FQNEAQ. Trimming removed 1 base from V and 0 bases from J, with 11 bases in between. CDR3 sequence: CASSLVRGKSTDTQYF. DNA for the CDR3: TGTGCCAGCAGCTTAGTTAGGGGGAAAAGCACAGATACGCAGTATTTT.

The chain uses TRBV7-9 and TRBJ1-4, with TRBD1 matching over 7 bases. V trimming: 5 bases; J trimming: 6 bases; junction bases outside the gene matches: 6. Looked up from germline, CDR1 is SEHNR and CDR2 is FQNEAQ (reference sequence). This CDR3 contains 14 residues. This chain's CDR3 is CASSPGQGDEKLFF. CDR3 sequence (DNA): TGTGCCAGCAGCCCGGGGCAGGGGGATGAAAAACTGTTTTTT.

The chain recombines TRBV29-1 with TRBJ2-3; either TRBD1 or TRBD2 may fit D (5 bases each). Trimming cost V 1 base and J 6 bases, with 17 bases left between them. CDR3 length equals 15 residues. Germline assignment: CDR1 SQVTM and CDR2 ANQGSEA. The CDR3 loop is CSVEGHLTGTDTQYF. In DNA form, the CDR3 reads TGCAGCGTTGAAGGTCACCTTACGGGGACGGATACGCAGTATTTT.

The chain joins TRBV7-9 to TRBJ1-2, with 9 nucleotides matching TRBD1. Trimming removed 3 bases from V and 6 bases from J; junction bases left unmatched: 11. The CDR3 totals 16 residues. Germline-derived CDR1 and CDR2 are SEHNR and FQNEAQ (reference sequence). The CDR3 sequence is CASSFTPGQGVDGYTF. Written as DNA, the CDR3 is TGTGCCAGCAGCTTTACCCCGGGACAGGGAGTAGATGGCTACACCTTC.

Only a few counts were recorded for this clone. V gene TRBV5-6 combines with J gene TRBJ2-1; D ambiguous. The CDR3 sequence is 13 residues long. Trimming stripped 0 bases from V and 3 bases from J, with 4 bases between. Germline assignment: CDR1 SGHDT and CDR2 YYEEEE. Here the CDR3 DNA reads TGTGCCAGCAGCTTGGAACTCTACAATGAGCAGTTCTTC. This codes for CASSLELYNEQFF.

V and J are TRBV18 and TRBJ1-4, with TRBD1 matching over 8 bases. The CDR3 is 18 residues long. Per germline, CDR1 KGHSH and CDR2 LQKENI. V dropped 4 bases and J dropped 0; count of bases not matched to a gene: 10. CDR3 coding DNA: TGTGCCAGCTCACACTCCGAAGGACAGGGAGCAACTAATGAAAAACTGTTTTTT. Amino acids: CASSHSEGQGATNEKLFF.

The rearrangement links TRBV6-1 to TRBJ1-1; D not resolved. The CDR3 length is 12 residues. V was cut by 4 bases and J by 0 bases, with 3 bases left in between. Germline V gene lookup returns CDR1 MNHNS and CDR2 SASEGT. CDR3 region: CASSGLNTEAFF. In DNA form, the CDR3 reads TGTGCCAGCAGTGGATTGAACACTGAAGCTTTCTTT.

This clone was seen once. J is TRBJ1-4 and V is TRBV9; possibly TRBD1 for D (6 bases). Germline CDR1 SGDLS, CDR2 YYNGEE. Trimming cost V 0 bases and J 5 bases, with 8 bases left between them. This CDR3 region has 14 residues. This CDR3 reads CASSVGQANEKLFF. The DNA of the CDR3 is TGTGCCAGCAGCGTAGGACAGGCAAATGAAAAACTGTTTTTT.

The CDR3 coding sequence is TGTGCCAGCAGTTTATTCGGCCTAGGGATGAATGAGCAGTTCTTC. Translating gives CASSLFGLGMNEQFF. J is TRBJ2-1 and V is TRBV28; D not certain. Trimming removed 1 base from V and 7 bases from J, with 14 bases in between. This CDR3 has 15 amino acids. Germline V gives CDR1 MDHEN, CDR2 SYDVKM.

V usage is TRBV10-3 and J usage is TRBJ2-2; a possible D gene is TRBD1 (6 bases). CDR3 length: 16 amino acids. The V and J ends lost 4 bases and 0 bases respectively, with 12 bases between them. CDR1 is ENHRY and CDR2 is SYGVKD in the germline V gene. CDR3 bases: TGTGCCATCAGTGGATTACAGGGCTCGAACACCGGGGAGCTGTTTTTT. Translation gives CAISGLQGSNTGELFF.

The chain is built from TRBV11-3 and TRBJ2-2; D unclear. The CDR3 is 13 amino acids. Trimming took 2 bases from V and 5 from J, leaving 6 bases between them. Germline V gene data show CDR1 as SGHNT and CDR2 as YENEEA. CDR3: CASSLPDTGELFF. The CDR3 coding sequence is TGTGCCAGCAGCTTACCGGATACCGGGGAGCTGTTTTTT.

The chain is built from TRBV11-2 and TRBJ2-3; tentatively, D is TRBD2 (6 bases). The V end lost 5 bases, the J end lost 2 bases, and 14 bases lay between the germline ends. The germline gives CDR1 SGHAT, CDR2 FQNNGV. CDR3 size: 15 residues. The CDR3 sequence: CASSGGTLPTDTQYF. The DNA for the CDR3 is TGTGCCAGCAGCGGCGGGACTCTCCCCACAGATACGCAGTATTTT.

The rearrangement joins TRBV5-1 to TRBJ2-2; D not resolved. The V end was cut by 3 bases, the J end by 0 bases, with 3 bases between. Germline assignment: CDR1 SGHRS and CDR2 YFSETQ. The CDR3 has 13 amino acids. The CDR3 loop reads CASSSSNTGELFF. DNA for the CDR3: TGCGCCAGCAGCTCGTCGAACACCGGGGAGCTGTTTTTT.

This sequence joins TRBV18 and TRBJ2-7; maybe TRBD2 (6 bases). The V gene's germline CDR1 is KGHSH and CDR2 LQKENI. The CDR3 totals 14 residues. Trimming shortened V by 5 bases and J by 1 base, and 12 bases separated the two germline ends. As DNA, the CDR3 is TGTGCCAGCTCAAACGGACTAACATCCTACGAGCAGTACTTC. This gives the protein CASSNGLTSYEQYF.

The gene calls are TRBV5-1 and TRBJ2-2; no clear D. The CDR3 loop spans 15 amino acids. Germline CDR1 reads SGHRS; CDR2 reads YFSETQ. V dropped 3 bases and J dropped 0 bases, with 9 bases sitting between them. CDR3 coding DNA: TGCGCCAGCAGCTCTCAAACTACGAACACCGGGGAGCTGTTTTTT. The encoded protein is CASSSQTTNTGELFF. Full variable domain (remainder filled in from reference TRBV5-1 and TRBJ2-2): KAGVTQTPRYLIKTRGQQVTLSCSPISGHRSVSWYQQTPGQGLQFLFEYFSETQRNKGNFPGRFSGRQFSNSRSEMNVSTLELGDSALYLCASSSQTTNTGELFFGEGSRLTVL.

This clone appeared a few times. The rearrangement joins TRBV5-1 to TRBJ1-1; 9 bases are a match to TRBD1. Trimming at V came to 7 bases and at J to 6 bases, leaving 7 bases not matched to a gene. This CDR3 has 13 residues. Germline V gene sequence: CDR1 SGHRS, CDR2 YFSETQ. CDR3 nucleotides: TGCGCCAGCGGGGGACAGGGAGGGTCTGAAGCTTTCTTT. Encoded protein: CASGGQGGSEAFF.